This entry describes one T cell receptor beta chain. Its antigen specificity is not known. Base qualities are not at hand, and no much larger clone is one base apart. Cut back by 5 bases and 5 bases, the V and J ends lie 15 bases apart. Based on the germline V gene (reference sequence), the CDR1 and CDR2 sequences are GTSNPN and SVGIG. The CDR3 has 13 amino acids, counting the end cysteine and phenylalanine. Only CDR3 DNA remains: 39 bases, in frame from the first base. Libraries were made using the immunoSEQ multiplex PCR assay. As stored in TCRdb, this immuneACCESS dataset retains in-frame rearrangements with V and J assigned. A fraction of the clones does not appear; measured against another copy, unresolved V genes explain less than half of the discrepancy, and the remainder lacks a known reason. For this sample there are roughly 48,000 clones; 88% appear just once. The leading ten clones occupy around 1.2% of the sample.

This sample is part of a study of T cell changes during pregnancy in multiple sclerosis (dated by TCRdb to about 2019). General notes on the study: In women with multiple sclerosis, the researchers looked at how the T cell repertoire shifted as pregnancy progressed.

The sequencing here drew on CD4+ T cells from peripheral blood mononuclear cells, taken in the second trimester of pregnancy. The rearrangement joined TRBV30 to TRBJ1-2; tentative D gene TRBD1, with 6 bases matching. This TCR was sampled from a female donor with multiple sclerosis, enrolled in a pregnancy study. This receptor carries the CDR3 CAWAETGTYGYTF. The sequenced DNA: TGTGCCTGGGCCGAGACAGGAACTTATGGCTACACCTTC.